These 32 T cell receptor beta chains originate from one sample sequenced in a study of cytomegalovirus exposure and HLA in healthy donors. Both 60 Vbeta primers and 13 Jbeta primers went into the PCR. Sequencing was performed with immunoSEQ multiplex PCR; in TCRdb, only in-frame clones are kept and a portion is missing. The table includes around 130,000 clones, 55% to 75% detected once. The sample was PBMCs. These receptors all stem from a human donor in good health.

The V and J genes are TRBV2 and TRBJ1-3, with D perhaps matching TRBD1 (5 bases). This CDR3 has 12 amino acids. Germline V gene sequence: CDR1 SNHLY, CDR2 FYNNEI. V lost 10 bases and J 1 base, leaving 8 bases between the germline ends. Here the CDR3 reads CATGGSGNTIYF. The CDR3 DNA is TGTGCCACCGGGGGGTCTGGAAACACCATATATTTT. Full variable domain (remainder filled in from reference TRBV2 and TRBJ1-3): EPEVTQTPSHQVTQMGQEVILRCVPISNHLYFYWYRQILGQKVEFLVSFYNNEISEKSEIFDDQFSVERPDGSNFTLKIRSTKLEDSAMYFCATGGSGNTIYFGEGSWLTVV.

The gene calls are TRBV30 and TRBJ1-4; unclear D gene. V lost 2 bases, J lost 0 bases, and 16 bases lay in between. Looked up from germline, CDR1 is GTSNPN and CDR2 is SVGIG (reference sequence). The CDR3 spans 17 residues. CDR3 bases: TGTGCCTGGAGTTTCTCCTCGACGGAGGCAACTAATGAAAAACTGTTTTTT. This translates into CAWSFSSTEATNEKLFF.

The V and J genes are TRBV10-3 and TRBJ2-5; 8 nucleotides line up with TRBD1. Per the germline V gene, CDR1 is ENHRY and CDR2 is SYGVKD. V lost 6 bases to trimming and J lost 5 bases; unmatched junction nucleotides: 11. The CDR3 runs 15 residues. CDR3 sequence: CAISKVQGDRETQYF. The CDR3 nucleotides are TGTGCCATCAGCAAAGTACAGGGGGATCGGGAGACCCAGTACTTC.

This chain links TRBV9 with TRBJ2-3; the D gene is possibly TRBD2 (5 bases). The CDR3 has 16 amino acids. V lost 4 bases to trimming and J lost 5 bases, with 20 bases between them. CDR1 SGDLS and CDR2 YYNGEE come from the germline V gene. CDR3 sequence (DNA): TGTGCCAGCAGCCCACAGTCCGAGGACTTCTTAGATACGCAGTATTTT. Encoded protein: CASSPQSEDFLDTQYF.

The chain combines TRBV6-5 with TRBJ1-1; TRBD1 aligns across 7 bases. After removal of 5 bases from V and 4 bases from J, the junction contained 4 bases not matched to a gene. The CDR3 extends over 13 amino acids. Germline-derived CDR1 and CDR2 are MNHEY and SVGAGI. CDR3 in DNA: TGTGCCAGCAGTCGACAGGGTGGCACTGAAGCTTTCTTT. Its translation: CASSRQGGTEAFF.

The V gene is TRBV9, the J gene TRBJ2-7, with D perhaps TRBD1 (5 bases). With 4 bases removed from V and 3 bases from J, the gap between germline ends came to 20 bases. CDR3 length equals 16 residues. CDR1 and CDR2 from the germline V gene are SGDLS and YYNGEE. CDR3 region: CASSRTQGRPIYEQYF. The CDR3 DNA reads TGTGCCAGCAGCCGAACTCAGGGAAGGCCGATCTACGAGCAGTACTTC.

This clone was observed a handful of times. The chain carries TRBV4-3 and TRBJ1-2, with D possibly matching TRBD1 (6 bases). Trimming removed 6 bases from V and 4 bases from J, with 15 bases in between. CDR1 LGHNA and CDR2 YSLEER come from the germline V gene. The CDR3 runs 14 residues. The CDR3 coding sequence is TGCGCCAGCAGACAACACAGGGTGGGCTATGGCTACACCTTC. It specifies CASRQHRVGYGYTF.

The chain carries TRBV19 and TRBJ2-5; D possibly corresponds to TRBD2 (5 bases). The V end was cut by 4 bases, the J end by 4 bases, with 16 bases between. This CDR3 has 15 amino acids. Germline V gene sequence: CDR1 LNHDA, CDR2 SQIVND (reference sequence). The CDR3 here is CASSTGGLEGETQYF. The CDR3 region has the DNA TGTGCCAGTAGTACCGGCGGGCTGGAAGGAGAGACCCAGTACTTC.

In this sample, this clone turned up a few times. The chain has TRBV7-2 and TRBJ2-5; 10 nucleotides match TRBD2. The CDR3 length is 15 residues. J was trimmed by 4 bases and V by 1 base; bases with no gene match: 3. Germline V gene sequence: CDR1 SGHTA, CDR2 FQGNSA. The CDR3 nucleotides are TGTGCCAGCAGCTTAGGCCCTAGCGGGAGAGAGACCCAGTACTTC. This gives the protein CASSLGPSGRETQYF. Drawing the rest from reference TRBV7-2 and TRBJ2-5, the complete variable domain is GAGVSQSPSNKVTEKGKDVELRCDPISGHTALYWYRQSLGQGLEFLIYFQGNSAPDKSGLPSDRFSAERTGGSVSTLTIQRTQQEDSAVYLCASSLGPSGRETQYFGPGTRLLVL.

This chain joins TRBV5-1 and TRBJ1-1; 7 bases align to TRBD1. The CDR3 totals 14 residues. V gave up 3 bases and J gave up 2 bases; unmatched junction bases: 4. CDR1 and CDR2 (germline): SGHRS, YFSETQ. The CDR3 is CASSSNRGNTEAFF. The CDR3 region has the DNA TGCGCCAGCAGCTCAAACAGGGGCAACACTGAAGCTTTCTTT.

The chain uses TRBV27 and TRBJ2-7; 10 positions agree with TRBD1. J lost 4 bases, V lost 6 bases, and 6 bases had no gene match. The CDR3 extends over 14 amino acids. Germline assignment: CDR1 MNHEY and CDR2 SMNVEV (reference sequence). The CDR3 region is CASSFRDRGYEQYF. The CDR3 DNA reads TGTGCCAGCAGCTTCCGGGACAGGGGATACGAGCAGTACTTC.

V and J are TRBV19 and TRBJ1-5; TRBD1 matches at 7 bases. Germline V gene sequence: CDR1 LNHDA, CDR2 SQIVND (reference sequence). V gave up 6 bases and J gave up 4 bases; unmatched junction bases: 9. The CDR3 extends over 15 amino acids. The CDR3 nucleotides read TGTGCCAGTAGAAGCTGGGGACAGACAAATCAGCCCCAGCATTTT. Translating gives CASRSWGQTNQPQHF.

J is TRBJ2-1 and V is TRBV7-2; 8 bases map to TRBD2. The CDR3 has 19 residues. Trimming cost V 5 bases and J 2 bases; bases outside gene matches: 17. The V gene's germline CDR1 is SGHTA and CDR2 FQGNSA. In DNA, the CDR3 is TGTGCCAGCAGCCGTCCCCGTATAGGCGGGGGGCGAACCTACAATGAGCAGTTCTTC. Amino acids: CASSRPRIGGGRTYNEQFF.

The genes are TRBV9 and TRBJ2-2, with 9 bases aligning to TRBD1. CDR1 and CDR2 from the germline V gene are SGDLS and YYNGEE. CDR3 length equals 19 residues. J lost 6 bases, V lost 0 bases, and 15 bases had no gene match. CDR3 amino acids: CASSVAAGITGGASGELFF. CDR3 sequence (DNA): TGTGCCAGCAGCGTAGCCGCGGGGATTACAGGGGGCGCTTCCGGGGAGCTGTTTTTT.

The chain joins TRBV28 to TRBJ2-1; the match to TRBD2 covers 7 bases. With V trimmed by 2 bases and J by 4 bases, 8 bases remained unmatched. The CDR3 extends over 16 amino acids. Germline CDR1 is MDHEN and CDR2 is SYDVKM. CDR3 region: CASSLVGGNRYNEQFF. The CDR3 nucleotides are TGTGCCAGCAGTTTAGTCGGGGGGAATAGGTACAATGAGCAGTTCTTC.

The J gene is TRBJ2-1, the V gene TRBV14; possible D gene TRBD1, 8 bases. The CDR3 length is 13 residues. Per the germline V gene, CDR1 is SGHDN and CDR2 is FVKESK. The V end was cut by 5 bases, the J end by 10 bases, with 15 bases between. The CDR3 sequence: CASSTHRGGEQFF. CDR3 DNA sequence: TGTGCCAGCAGCACACACAGGGGGGGCGAGCAGTTCTTC.

In this sample, this clone turned up once. The chain has TRBV13 and TRBJ2-1; 9 positions match TRBD1. The CDR3 is 15 residues long. Germline CDR1 reads PRHDT; CDR2 reads FYEKMQ (reference sequence). V shed 2 bases and J 10 bases; nucleotides not matched to a gene: 9. The CDR3 coding sequence is TGTGCCAGCAGCTTAAACAGGGGGCTTAATCGGGAGCAGTTCTTC. It codes for CASSLNRGLNREQFF.

This clone was observed a single time. Written as DNA, the CDR3 is TGTGCCGGATCACCCCAGGTGAACACTGAAGCTTTCTTT. The encoded protein is CAGSPQVNTEAFF. J is TRBJ1-1 and V is TRBV10-3; D remains ambiguous. This CDR3 spans 13 amino acids. CDR1 ENHRY and CDR2 SYGVKD come from the germline V gene. The V end was cut by 11 bases, the J end by 0 bases, with 13 bases between.

The chain combines TRBV7-9 with TRBJ1-4; 8 positions match TRBD1. The CDR3 covers 17 residues. Germline V CDR1 and CDR2: SEHNR, FQNEAQ (reference sequence). V dropped 4 bases and J dropped 8; count of bases not matched to a gene: 15. The CDR3: CASSWPGQEGLWEKLFF. The CDR3 region has the DNA TGTGCCAGCAGCTGGCCGGGACAGGAGGGGCTTTGGGAAAAACTGTTTTTT.

The gene calls are TRBV6-6 and TRBJ1-1; 8 bases match TRBD1. Germline V gene sequence: CDR1 MNHNY, CDR2 SVGAGI (reference sequence). The CDR3 covers 14 residues. V shed 6 bases, J shed 2 bases, and the junction held 5 bases outside the gene matches. CDR3 region: CASSRTGINTEAFF. Written as DNA, the CDR3 is TGTGCCAGCAGCCGGACAGGGATTAACACTGAAGCTTTCTTT.

The rearrangement links TRBV10-3 to TRBJ2-7; 8 bases map to TRBD1. Germline V gene sequence: CDR1 ENHRY, CDR2 SYGVKD. This CDR3 has 12 amino acids. The V segment lost 7 bases and the J segment 6 bases; nucleotides outside the gene matches: 5. The CDR3, as DNA: TGTGCCATCACTGGACAGGGCCCCGAGCAGTACTTC. Translating it yields CAITGQGPEQYF.

This chain joins TRBV19 and TRBJ2-3; TRBD1 matches at 9 bases. The junction had 8 bases not matched to a gene; V was cut back by 6 bases and J by 4 bases. CDR3 length: 15 residues. Per germline, CDR1 LNHDA and CDR2 SQIVND (reference sequence). For the CDR3, the DNA is TGTGCCAGTAGCTCAGGACAGGGGAGGGCAGATACGCAGTATTTT. It yields the protein CASSSGQGRADTQYF.

This clone was observed once. The CDR3 coding sequence is TGTGCCAGCAGTCCCCCGGGACTAGCGGGAGGCAATGAGCAGTTCTTC. It codes for CASSPPGLAGGNEQFF. The chain links TRBV27 to TRBJ2-1, with 15 bases lining up with TRBD2. V lost 5 bases to trimming and J lost 6 bases; unmatched junction nucleotides: 5. Germline loops: CDR1 MNHEY, CDR2 SMNVEV (reference sequence). This CDR3 region has 16 residues.

The chain has TRBV7-8 and TRBJ2-7, with 10 bases that match TRBD1. This CDR3 has 15 residues. Germline CDR1 and CDR2: SGHVS and FQNEAQ. V lost 2 bases to trimming and J lost 6 bases; unmatched junction nucleotides: 7. CDR3 DNA: TGTGCCAGCAGCTTAACGGGACAGGGGCCTCTCGAGCAGTACTTC. Encoded protein: CASSLTGQGPLEQYF.

This clone was observed once. V and J are TRBV29-1 and TRBJ1-1, with 11 nucleotides matching TRBD1. This CDR3 spans 12 amino acids. The germline V gene encodes CDR1 SQVTM and CDR2 ANQGSEA. With V trimmed by 6 bases and J by 10 bases, 7 bases remained unmatched. The CDR3, as DNA: TGCAGCGTCAAGGACAGGGGGCATGGAGCTTTCTTT. It is translated as CSVKDRGHGAFF.

The chain joins TRBV19 to TRBJ2-6; a weak D match, TRBD2 (6 bases). V was trimmed by 3 bases and J by 4 bases, leaving 13 bases between them. CDR1 is LNHDA, CDR2 SQIVND, per germline (reference sequence). This CDR3 is built from 16 residues. The CDR3: CASSIPGGTGANVLTF. Here the CDR3 DNA reads TGTGCCAGTAGTATCCCCGGAGGGACCGGGGCCAACGTCCTGACTTTC.

The genes are TRBV9 and TRBJ2-3, with TRBD2 matching over 8 bases. J lost 4 bases, V lost 2 bases, and 6 bases had no gene match. Germline V CDR1 and CDR2: SGDLS, YYNGEE. The CDR3 sequence is 15 residues long. The CDR3 is CASSVAGGWSDTQYF. The DNA of the CDR3 is TGTGCCAGCAGCGTCGCGGGGGGTTGGTCAGATACGCAGTATTTT. Combining the CDR3 with reference TRBV9 and TRBJ2-3 gives the whole variable domain DSGVTQTPKHLITATGQRVTLRCSPRSGDLSVYWYQQSLDQGLQFLIQYYNGEERAKGNILERFSAQQFPDLHSELNLSSLELGDSALYFCASSVAGGWSDTQYFGPGTRLTVL.

The table lists this clone with a few counts. The chain has TRBV18 and TRBJ2-7; TRBD1 matches 8 bases. Germline V lookup: CDR1 KGHSH, CDR2 LQKENI. V lost 2 bases and J lost 3; bases outside the gene matches: 6. This CDR3 has 15 residues. Written as DNA, the CDR3 is TGTGCCAGCTCACCATTCGGGACAGGACTCTACGAGCAGTACTTC. As protein: CASSPFGTGLYEQYF. The variable domain in full, with the rest retrieved from reference TRBV18 and TRBJ2-7, is NAGVMQNPRHLVRRRGQEARLRCSPMKGHSHVYWYRQLPEEGLKFMVYLQKENIIDESGMPKERFSAEFPKEGPSILRIQQVVRGDSAAYFCASSPFGTGLYEQYFGPGTRLTVT.

This clone was seen a handful of times. Other DNA sequences in the same sample also yield this CDR3. This sequence joins TRBV4-2 and TRBJ2-5; D is perhaps TRBD2 (5 bases). Germline lookup yields CDR1 LGHNA and CDR2 YNFKEQ. This CDR3 has 14 residues. Trimming stripped 1 base from V and 1 base from J, with 7 bases between. Here the CDR3 DNA reads TGTGCCAGCAGCCAAGGCGGGCCCCAAGAGACCCAGTACTTC. The encoded protein is CASSQGGPQETQYF.

This chain connects TRBV19 to TRBJ2-1; 13 positions match TRBD2. V dropped 3 bases and J dropped 5; count of bases not matched to a gene: 10. The CDR3 extends over 18 amino acids. Germline values: CDR1 LNHDA, CDR2 SQIVND (reference sequence). The CDR3 sequence: CASSIGLAGVWGHNEQFF. CDR3 nucleotides: TGTGCCAGTAGTATTGGACTAGCGGGAGTTTGGGGGCACAATGAGCAGTTCTTC.

This rearrangement joins TRBV6-1 to TRBJ2-7, with a possible D match to TRBD1 (6 bases). The CDR3 has 14 amino acids. CDR1 and CDR2 from the germline V gene are MNHNS and SASEGT. Deletions cut 0 bases from V and 3 bases from J, with 9 bases between. The CDR3 spells CASSEARDNYEQYF. The CDR3, as DNA: TGTGCCAGCAGTGAAGCCCGGGACAACTACGAGCAGTACTTC.

This clone was detected a few times. CDR3 DNA sequence: TGTGCCAGCAGCGTAGGCCCAGGGGGCTACTACGAGCAGTACTTC. Protein sequence: CASSVGPGGYYEQYF. The chain joins TRBV9 to TRBJ2-7, with 8 positions matching TRBD1. The V segment lost 0 bases and the J segment 3 bases; nucleotides outside the gene matches: 5. This CDR3 comprises 15 residues. Germline V gene lookup returns CDR1 SGDLS and CDR2 YYNGEE.